These 11 T cell receptor beta chains were sequenced from one sample in a study of shared clonotypes between healthy human individuals (dated by TCRdb to the early 2020s). CD8 naive samples consisted of CD45RO-negative cells that were positively selected for CCR7, yielding a CD45RA+CCR7+ population without TemRA cells. Libraries were prepared through the immunoSEQ multiplex PCR assay. This is the immuneACCESS table as TCRdb keeps it, with only in-frame sequences that have V and J called. A part of the clones is gone; compared with another copy, unresolved V genes explain less than half, and the rest is unexplained. The table for this sample lists about 650,000 clones; about 95% of them were counted only once. Clones ranked in the top ten supply 0.085% to 0.11% of the sample. The sequenced material came from naive CD8+ T cells sorted from blood. The label giving this sample's cell subset or site can be read as: CD45RA+CCR7+. Receptors were obtained from a woman aged 25 to 39 in good health.

The gene calls are TRBV11-3 and TRBJ2-3; 8 bases line up with TRBD2. V lost 5 bases and J lost 6; bases outside the gene matches: 4. Germline assignment: CDR1 SGHNT and CDR2 YENEEA. This CDR3 comprises 13 residues. The CDR3 DNA is TGTGCCAGCAGCGCGGGACTAGGGGATACGCAGTATTTT. Translating gives CASSAGLGDTQYF.

Comments on this clone: The same CDR3 also results from other DNA sequences found in this sample. The chain combines TRBV28 with TRBJ2-7; the D is unclear. With 3 bases removed from V and 3 bases from J, the gap between germline ends came to 9 bases. In germline, CDR1 is MDHEN, CDR2 SYDVKM. The CDR3 is 13 residues long. The CDR3 nucleotides read TGTGCCAGCAGTTTCTTAGAAAACTACGAGCAGTACTTC. As protein: CASSFLENYEQYF.

This clone was detected a few times. CDR3 residues: CAWSVGQLDAFF. Here the CDR3 DNA reads TGTGCCTGGAGTGTAGGACAGCTGGATGCTTTCTTT. The V and J genes are TRBV30 and TRBJ1-1; D perhaps matches TRBD1 (6 bases). This CDR3 contains 12 residues. Germline V gene sequence: CDR1 GTSNPN, CDR2 SVGIG (reference sequence). V was shortened by 0 bases and J by 11 bases, with 13 bases between the two germline ends.

The chain uses TRBV4-1 and TRBJ2-7; D unresolved. The V gene lost 0 bases and the J gene lost 1 base, with 10 bases spanning the gap. Germline CDR1 and CDR2: MGHRA and YSYEKL. This CDR3 region has 15 residues. The CDR3 coding sequence is TGCGCCAGCAGCCAAGATGGAGCACGGTCCTACGAGCAGTACTTC. This sequence encodes CASSQDGARSYEQYF.

The chain joins TRBV7-6 to TRBJ2-1; D is undetermined. The CDR3 is 14 amino acids. Trimming took 1 base from V and 5 from J, leaving 9 bases between them. Germline CDR1 SGHVS, CDR2 FNYEAQ. CDR3 in amino acids: CASSLDQRNNEQFF. The CDR3 DNA is TGTGCCAGCAGCTTAGACCAAAGGAACAATGAGCAGTTCTTC. The full variable domain, in which reference TRBV7-6 and TRBJ2-1 provide the parts outside the CDR3, is GAGVSQSPRYKVTKRGQDVALRCDPISGHVSLYWYRQALGQGPEFLTYFNYEAQQDKSGLPNDRFSAERPEGSISTLTIQRTEQRDSAMYRCASSLDQRNNEQFFGPGTRLTVL.

This chain's CDR3 is CASSPDRTEAFF. The CDR3 DNA is TGTGCCAGCAGCCCCGACAGGACTGAAGCTTTCTTT. The gene calls are TRBV7-9 and TRBJ1-1; a possible D gene is TRBD1 (6 bases). CDR1 SEHNR and CDR2 FQNEAQ come from the germline V gene (reference sequence). Trimming took 5 bases from V and 5 from J, leaving 9 bases between them. The CDR3 is 12 residues long.

The chain links TRBV28 to TRBJ2-1, with 7 bases fitting TRBD1. The V and J ends lost 1 base and 7 bases, in that order; junction bases with no gene match: 10. This CDR3 is built from 16 residues. The germline gives CDR1 MDHEN, CDR2 SYDVKM. CDR3 in DNA: TGTGCCAGCAGTTTATTATACAGGGGCGCCCTTAATGAGCAGTTCTTC. It is translated as CASSLLYRGALNEQFF.

The CDR3 DNA reads as TGTGCCAGCAGCGACGTGGGGGGAGGTACGGAGGAGCAGTTCTTC. The encoded protein is CASSDVGGGTEEQFF. The V and J genes are TRBV5-4 and TRBJ2-1; perhaps TRBD2 as D (6 bases). The CDR3 loop spans 15 amino acids. Trimming cost V 4 bases and J 10 bases, with 21 bases left between them. Per the germline V gene, CDR1 is SGHNT and CDR2 is YYREEE (reference sequence).

The V and J genes are TRBV27 and TRBJ2-7; D not resolved. V was shortened by 8 bases and J by 5 bases, with 10 bases between the two germline ends. This CDR3 region has 11 residues. Germline loops: CDR1 MNHEY, CDR2 SMNVEV (reference sequence). This CDR3 is CASGPRNEQYF. In DNA form, the CDR3 reads TGTGCCAGCGGCCCTCGAAACGAGCAGTACTTC.

This clone was observed once. This chain connects TRBV28 to TRBJ2-1; the D gene is possibly TRBD1 (6 bases). The CDR3 totals 15 residues. Germline V lookup: CDR1 MDHEN, CDR2 SYDVKM. V shed 7 bases and J shed 4 bases, with 17 bases lying between them. The CDR3 DNA sequence: TGTGCCAGCAACACACAGGGCATAGGGTACAATGAGCAGTTCTTC. This encodes CASNTQGIGYNEQFF.

V usage is TRBV4-1 and J usage is TRBJ2-1, with 8 bases lining up with TRBD2. V lost 4 bases, J lost 9 bases, and 5 bases stayed unmatched. Per the germline V gene, CDR1 is MGHRA and CDR2 is YSYEKL. The CDR3 runs 13 residues. Written as DNA, the CDR3 is TGCGCCAGCAGCCTTGGACTAGCAGTTGAGCAGTTCTTC. Amino acid sequence: CASSLGLAVEQFF.